A single sample is the source of the 25 T cell receptor beta chains below, sequenced in a study of control samples from healthy donors and cancer patients. Here immunoSEQ multiplex PCR was the method, and the copy in TCRdb shows in-frame clones only, minus some. Among around 170,000 clones listed, roughly 92% were seen once. The sequencing input was blood. The receptors originated from a young man in good health.

V usage is TRBV6-5 and J usage is TRBJ2-3; 8 positions match TRBD1. There are 13 residues in the CDR3. Trimming took 6 bases from V and 5 from J; bases not matched to a gene: 4. Per germline, CDR1 MNHEY and CDR2 SVGAGI. The CDR3 region has the DNA TGTGCCAGCAGGGACAGGGTGAAAGATACGCAGTATTTT. Amino acids: CASRDRVKDTQYF.

The V call is TRBV7-9, the J call TRBJ1-2, with 9 bases lining up with TRBD1. The V and J ends lost 4 bases and 4 bases, in that order; junction bases with no gene match: 4. Germline V lookup: CDR1 SEHNR, CDR2 FQNEAQ (reference sequence). The CDR3 has 14 residues. Written as DNA, the CDR3 is TGTGCCAGCAGCTCGGGACAGGGAAGCTATGGCTACACCTTC. Its protein is CASSSGQGSYGYTF. The full variable domain, its missing parts supplied by reference TRBV7-9 and TRBJ1-2, is DTGVSQNPRHKITKRGQNVTFRCDPISEHNRLYWYRQTLGQGPEFLTYFQNEAQLEKSRLLSDRFSAERPKGSFSTLEIQRTEQGDSAMYLCASSSGQGSYGYTFGSGTRLTVV.

This chain links TRBV7-2 with TRBJ2-7; TRBD1 aligns across 8 bases. The ends lost 5 bases at V and 3 bases at J; junction bases unmatched: 6. This CDR3 contains 14 residues. Per germline, CDR1 SGHTA and CDR2 FQGNSA. DNA for the CDR3: TGTGCCAGCAGCACGACAGGGGTTGGCTACGAGCAGTACTTC. This translates into CASSTTGVGYEQYF.

The chain recombines TRBV28 with TRBJ1-3, with 7 bases lining up with TRBD1. There are 15 residues in the CDR3. V trimming: 5 bases; J trimming: 0 bases; junction bases outside the gene matches: 4. From germline, CDR1 is MDHEN and CDR2 SYDVKM. CDR3 in DNA: TGTGCCAGCAGTACAGGACAGGCCTCTGGAAACACCATATATTTT. Translated: CASSTGQASGNTIYF.

This chain joins TRBV28 and TRBJ1-5, with TRBD1 matching over 8 bases. J was trimmed by 7 bases and V by 4 bases; bases with no gene match: 6. The CDR3 is 14 residues long. CDR1 is MDHEN and CDR2 is SYDVKM in the germline V gene. The CDR3 spells CASSSGQGTQPQHF. Written as DNA, the CDR3 is TGTGCCAGCAGTTCCGGACAGGGAACGCAGCCCCAGCATTTT. Drawing the rest from reference TRBV28 and TRBJ1-5, the complete variable domain is DVKVTQSSRYLVKRTGEKVFLECVQDMDHENMFWYRQDPGLGLRLIYFSYDVKMKEKGDIPEGYSVSREKKERFSLILESASTNQTSMYLCASSSGQGTQPQHFGDGTRLSIL.

This rearrangement joins TRBV27 to TRBJ2-7, with unresolved D. This CDR3 has 10 residues. CDR1 is MNHEY, CDR2 SMNVEV, per germline (reference sequence). The CDR3 loop reads CAIGRTQQYF. In DNA form, the CDR3 reads TGTGCTATAGGGCGCACACAGCAGTACTTC.

The chain carries TRBV25-1 and TRBJ2-7; D remains ambiguous. Between the trimmed V and J ends, which lost 5 bases and 2 bases, there was a span of 7 bases. The length of the CDR3 is 12 residues. Germline V CDR1 and CDR2: MGHDK, SYGVNS. CDR3 residues: CASSRIAYEQYF. CDR3 nucleotides: TGTGCCAGCAGTCGTATTGCCTACGAGCAGTACTTC.

V usage is TRBV3-1 (or the pseudogene TRBV3-2) and J usage is TRBJ1-2, with D possibly matching TRBD1 (6 bases). Germline lookup yields CDR1 LGHDT and CDR2 YNNKEL (reference sequence). This CDR3 comprises 13 residues. The V and J ends lost 4 bases and 4 bases respectively, with 10 bases between them. The CDR3 nucleotides are TGTGCCAGCAGCCTCGGGACACCCTATGGCTACACCTTC. This sequence encodes CASSLGTPYGYTF.

This chain connects TRBV7-2 to TRBJ2-2; D unresolved. V was clipped by 6 bases and J by 2 bases, with 13 bases between them. This CDR3 has 15 amino acids. Per germline, CDR1 SGHTA and CDR2 FQGNSA. The DNA for the CDR3 is TGTGCCAGCAGGGATCCCTTTAGAAACACCGGGGAGCTGTTTTTT. It codes for CASRDPFRNTGELFF. The full variable domain, in which reference TRBV7-2 and TRBJ2-2 provide the parts outside the CDR3, is GAGVSQSPSNKVTEKGKDVELRCDPISGHTALYWYRQSLGQGLEFLIYFQGNSAPDKSGLPSDRFSAERTGGSVSTLTIQRTQQEDSAVYLCASRDPFRNTGELFFGEGSRLTVL.

The genes are TRBV19 and TRBJ2-7; 9 nucleotides match TRBD1. Germline-derived CDR1 and CDR2 are LNHDA and SQIVND (reference sequence). V was clipped by 2 bases and J by 3 bases; unmatched bases: 2. CDR3 length equals 14 residues. The CDR3 sequence: CASSISGQGYEQYF. The CDR3 nucleotides read TGTGCCAGTAGTATATCGGGACAGGGCTACGAGCAGTACTTC.

This chain uses TRBV11-3 with TRBJ2-1; 16 positions match TRBD2. The CDR3 sequence is 17 residues long. CDR1 SGHNT and CDR2 YENEEA come from the germline V gene. The V segment lost 5 bases and the J segment 8 bases; nucleotides outside the gene matches: 9. As DNA, the CDR3 is TGTGCCAGCAGCCCATCCTCCGGGACTAGCGGGGGGGATGAGCAGTTCTTC. Protein sequence: CASSPSSGTSGGDEQFF.

V gene TRBV11-2 combines with J gene TRBJ1-4; D unresolved. The germline gives CDR1 SGHAT, CDR2 FQNNGV. The CDR3 runs to 14 residues. Trimming stripped 4 bases from V and 4 bases from J, with 10 bases between. The CDR3 coding sequence is TGTGCCAGCAGCTCAAACTCCGGTAATGAAAAACTGTTTTTT. Residues: CASSSNSGNEKLFF.

The chain carries TRBV28 and TRBJ2-1; 11 nucleotides line up with TRBD2. CDR3 length: 15 residues. The J segment lost 4 bases and the V segment lost 5 bases, leaving 4 bases of the junction unmatched. The V gene's germline CDR1 is MDHEN and CDR2 SYDVKM. The DNA of the CDR3 is TGTGCCAGCAGTACCACTAGCGGGAGATACAATGAGCAGTTCTTC. It codes for CASSTTSGRYNEQFF. Full variable domain (outside the CDR3, taken from reference TRBV28 and TRBJ2-1): DVKVTQSSRYLVKRTGEKVFLECVQDMDHENMFWYRQDPGLGLRLIYFSYDVKMKEKGDIPEGYSVSREKKERFSLILESASTNQTSMYLCASSTTSGRYNEQFFGPGTRLTVL.

The chain couples TRBV27 to TRBJ2-1; 8 nucleotides agree with TRBD2. The CDR3 runs to 15 residues. Germline CDR1 is MNHEY and CDR2 is SMNVEV (reference sequence). V gave up 5 bases and J gave up 4 bases; unmatched junction bases: 7. This CDR3 is CASSASGRTYNEQFF. In DNA, the CDR3 is TGTGCCAGCAGTGCCAGCGGGAGAACATACAATGAGCAGTTCTTC.

This chain uses TRBV9 with TRBJ2-7; 10 bases align to TRBD2. Germline CDR1 reads SGDLS; CDR2 reads YYNGEE. The CDR3 runs to 14 residues. Unmatched junction bases numbered 2, after V lost 3 bases and J lost 2 bases. The DNA of the CDR3 is TGTGCCAGCAGCGCAACTAGCGGGACCTACGAGCAGTACTTC. The encoded protein is CASSATSGTYEQYF.

In the case of this clone: Additional DNA sequences in this sample encode the identical CDR3. CDR3 nucleotides: TGTGCCAGCAGGGGGTCCTTCAGGATTCTCTCCTACAATGAGCAGTTCTTC. Protein: CASRGSFRILSYNEQFF. J is TRBJ2-1 and V is TRBV2, with D unresolved. This CDR3 is built from 17 residues. V was pared by 6 bases and J by 0 bases, with 18 bases between. Germline values: CDR1 SNHLY, CDR2 FYNNEI.

This clone showed up just a few times. The chain uses TRBV2 and TRBJ2-2; no definite D call. CDR1 SNHLY and CDR2 FYNNEI come from the germline V gene. With 7 bases removed from V and 3 bases from J, the gap between germline ends came to 12 bases. The length of the CDR3 is 14 residues. CDR3 protein: CASTLGAHTGELFF. CDR3 nucleotides: TGTGCCAGCACGTTGGGCGCCCACACCGGGGAGCTGTTTTTT. Full variable domain (rest looked up from reference TRBV2 and TRBJ2-2): EPEVTQTPSHQVTQMGQEVILRCVPISNHLYFYWYRQILGQKVEFLVSFYNNEISEKSEIFDDQFSVERPDGSNFTLKIRSTKLEDSAMYFCASTLGAHTGELFFGEGSRLTVL.

This sequence joins TRBV11-2 and TRBJ2-7; 8 bases are shared with TRBD1. CDR1 SGHAT and CDR2 FQNNGV come from the germline V gene. This CDR3 has 16 amino acids. After removal of 2 bases from V and 0 bases from J, the junction contained 6 bases not matched to a gene. CDR3 in DNA: TGTGCCAGCAGCTTAATACCGGGACAGGACTCCTACGAGCAGTACTTC. Encoded protein: CASSLIPGQDSYEQYF.

The chain joins TRBV24-1 to TRBJ1-4; D not certain. The CDR3 extends over 15 amino acids. Deletions cut 4 bases from V and 4 bases from J, with 12 bases between. Germline CDR1 is KGHDR and CDR2 is SFDVKD. The DNA of the CDR3 is TGTGCCACCAGTGAGGGTACAGCCGGTAATGAAAAACTGTTTTTT. Amino acids: CATSEGTAGNEKLFF.

This sequence joins TRBV21-1 and TRBJ1-2; the D call in the table, TRBD1, was not verified against the DNA. TRBV21-1 is an annotated pseudogene. This CDR3 region has 18 residues. The CDR3 nucleotides read TGTGCCAGCAGCAAAGCCGAAGGACAGGGAATAATCTACTATGGCTACACCTTC. Protein: CASSKAEGQGIIYYGYTF.

The V gene is TRBV4-3, the J gene TRBJ2-7; 8 bases fit TRBD2. V was clipped by 3 bases and J by 6 bases; unmatched bases: 13. The CDR3 sequence is 16 residues long. CDR1 LGHNA and CDR2 YSLEER come from the germline V gene. The CDR3 region has the DNA TGCGCCAGCAGCCATAGTTTAGCGGGGACGGGGAGCGAGCAGTACTTC. It translates to CASSHSLAGTGSEQYF.

For this clone: Distinct nucleotide sequences in the sample also encode this CDR3. This chain connects TRBV30 to TRBJ1-5; weak D call: TRBD1 (5 bases). The germline CDR1 and CDR2 sequences are GTSNPN and SVGIG (reference sequence). V lost 4 bases to trimming and J lost 0 bases, with 7 bases between them. The CDR3 extends over 13 amino acids. CDR3 amino acids: CAWTGNSNQPQHF. The CDR3 DNA reads TGTGCCTGGACAGGGAATAGCAATCAGCCCCAGCATTTT. Using reference TRBV30 and TRBJ1-5 for the parts outside the CDR3, the full variable domain is SQTIHQWPATLVQPVGSPLSLECTVEGTSNPNLYWYRQAAGRGLQLLFYSVGIGQISSEVPQNLSASRPQDRQFILSSKKLLLSDSGFYLCAWTGNSNQPQHFGDGTRLSIL.

The rearrangement links TRBV4-2 to TRBJ1-2; no reliable D call. The CDR3 loop spans 14 amino acids. The germline V gene has CDR1 LGHNA and CDR2 YNFKEQ. The V end lost 4 bases, the J end lost 2 bases, and 11 bases lay between the germline ends. The CDR3 nucleotides read TGTGCCAGCAGCCGGCGCCGCAGGAACTATGGCTACACCTTC. Protein sequence: CASSRRRRNYGYTF.

This clone was counted once. This chain joins TRBV9 and TRBJ2-7; 7 bases align to TRBD2. The length of the CDR3 is 14 residues. After removal of 2 bases from V and 5 bases from J, the junction contained 7 bases not matched to a gene. CDR1 is SGDLS and CDR2 is YYNGEE in the germline V gene. DNA for the CDR3: TGTGCCAGCAGCGTCGGCGGGAGTGGGCACGAGCAGTACTTC. Encoded protein: CASSVGGSGHEQYF.

This clone was seen only once. The chain recombines TRBV9 with TRBJ1-3; no reliable D call. The germline V and J ends were trimmed by 4 bases and 0 bases, with 8 bases remaining between them. This CDR3 contains 14 residues. Germline V gene sequence: CDR1 SGDLS, CDR2 YYNGEE. Here the CDR3 DNA reads TGTGCCAGCAGCCCCTCGGTCTCTGGAAACACCATATATTTT. As protein: CASSPSVSGNTIYF. Using reference TRBV9 and TRBJ1-3 for the parts outside the CDR3, the full variable domain is DSGVTQTPKHLITATGQRVTLRCSPRSGDLSVYWYQQSLDQGLQFLIQYYNGEERAKGNILERFSAQQFPDLHSELNLSSLELGDSALYFCASSPSVSGNTIYFGEGSWLTVV.